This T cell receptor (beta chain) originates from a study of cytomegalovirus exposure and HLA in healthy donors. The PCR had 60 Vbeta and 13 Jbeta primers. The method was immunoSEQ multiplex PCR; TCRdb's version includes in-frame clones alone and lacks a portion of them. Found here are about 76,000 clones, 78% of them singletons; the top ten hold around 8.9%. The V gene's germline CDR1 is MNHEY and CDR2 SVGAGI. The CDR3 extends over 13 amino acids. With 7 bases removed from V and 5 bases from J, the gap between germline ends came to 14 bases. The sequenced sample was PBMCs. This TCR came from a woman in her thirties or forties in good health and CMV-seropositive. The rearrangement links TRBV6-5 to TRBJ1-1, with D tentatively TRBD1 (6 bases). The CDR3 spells CASTYRVWTEAFF. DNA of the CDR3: TGTGCCAGCACCTACAGGGTCTGGACTGAAGCTTTCTTT.